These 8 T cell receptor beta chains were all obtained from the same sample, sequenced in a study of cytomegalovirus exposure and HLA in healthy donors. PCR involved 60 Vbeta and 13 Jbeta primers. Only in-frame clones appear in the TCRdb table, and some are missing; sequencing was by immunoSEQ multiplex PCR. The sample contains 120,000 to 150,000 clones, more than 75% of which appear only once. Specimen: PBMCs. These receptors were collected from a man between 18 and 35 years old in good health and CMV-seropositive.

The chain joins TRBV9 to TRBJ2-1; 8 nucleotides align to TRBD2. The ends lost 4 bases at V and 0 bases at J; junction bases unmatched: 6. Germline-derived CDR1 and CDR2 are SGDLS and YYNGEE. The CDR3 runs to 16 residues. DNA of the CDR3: TGTGCCAGCAGCTTCGATAGCGGGGTCTCCTACAATGAGCAGTTCTTC. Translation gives CASSFDSGVSYNEQFF.

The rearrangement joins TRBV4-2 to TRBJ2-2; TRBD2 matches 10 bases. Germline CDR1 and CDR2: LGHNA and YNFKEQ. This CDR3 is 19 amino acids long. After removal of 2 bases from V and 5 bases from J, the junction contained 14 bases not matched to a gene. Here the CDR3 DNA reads TGTGCCAGCAGCCAAAGGTTCGGGGCTAGCGGGAGAGGGACCGGGGAGCTGTTTTTT. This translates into CASSQRFGASGRGTGELFF.

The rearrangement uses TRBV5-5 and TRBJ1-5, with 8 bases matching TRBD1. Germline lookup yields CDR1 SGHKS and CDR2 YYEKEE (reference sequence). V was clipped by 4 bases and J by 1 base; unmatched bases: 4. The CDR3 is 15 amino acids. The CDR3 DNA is TGTGCCAGCAGCCGGCAGGGGGCAAGCAATCAGCCCCAGCATTTT. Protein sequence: CASSRQGASNQPQHF.

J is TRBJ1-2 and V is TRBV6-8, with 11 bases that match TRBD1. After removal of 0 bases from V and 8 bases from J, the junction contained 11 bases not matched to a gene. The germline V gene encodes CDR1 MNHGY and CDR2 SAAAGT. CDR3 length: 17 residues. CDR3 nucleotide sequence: TGTGCCAGCAGTTACTCGTATCAGGACAGGGGGCACGAAGGCTACACCTTC. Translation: CASSYSYQDRGHEGYTF.

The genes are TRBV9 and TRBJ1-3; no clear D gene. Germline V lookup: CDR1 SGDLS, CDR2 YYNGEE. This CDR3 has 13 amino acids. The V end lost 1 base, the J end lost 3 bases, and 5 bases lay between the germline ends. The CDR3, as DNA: TGTGCCAGCAGCGTAAGCATTGGAAACACCATATATTTT. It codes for CASSVSIGNTIYF.

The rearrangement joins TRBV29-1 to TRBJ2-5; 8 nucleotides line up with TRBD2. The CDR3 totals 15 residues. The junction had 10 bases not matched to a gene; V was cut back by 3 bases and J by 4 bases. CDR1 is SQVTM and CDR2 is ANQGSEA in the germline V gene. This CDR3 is CSVDRGGMVGETQYF. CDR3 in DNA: TGCAGCGTTGATCGGGGGGGGATGGTAGGAGAGACCCAGTACTTC. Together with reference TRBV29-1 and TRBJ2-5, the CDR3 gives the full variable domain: SAVISQKPSRDICQRGTSLTIQCQVDSQVTMMFWYRQQPGQSLTLIATANQGSEATYESGFVIDKFPISRPNLTFSTLTVSNMSPEDSSIYLCSVDRGGMVGETQYFGPGTRLLVL.

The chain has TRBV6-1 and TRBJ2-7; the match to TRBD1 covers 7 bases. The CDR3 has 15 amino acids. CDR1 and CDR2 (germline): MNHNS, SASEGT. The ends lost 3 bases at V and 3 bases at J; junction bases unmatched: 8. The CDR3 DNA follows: TGTGCCAGCAGTGAGGTTCAGGGGGTTAACTACGAGCAGTACTTC. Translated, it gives CASSEVQGVNYEQYF.

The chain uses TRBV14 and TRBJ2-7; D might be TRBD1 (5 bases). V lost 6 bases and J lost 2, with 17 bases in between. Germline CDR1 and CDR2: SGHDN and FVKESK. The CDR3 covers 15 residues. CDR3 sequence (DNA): TGTGCCAGCAGGTCTCATCAGGGATTCCCCTACGAGCAGTACTTC. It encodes CASRSHQGFPYEQYF. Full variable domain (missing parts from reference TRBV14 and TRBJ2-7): EAGVTQFPSHSVIEKGQTVTLRCDPISGHDNLYWYRRVMGKEIKFLLHFVKESKQDESGMPNNRFLAERTGGTYSTLKVQPAELEDSGVYFCASRSHQGFPYEQYFGPGTRLTVT.